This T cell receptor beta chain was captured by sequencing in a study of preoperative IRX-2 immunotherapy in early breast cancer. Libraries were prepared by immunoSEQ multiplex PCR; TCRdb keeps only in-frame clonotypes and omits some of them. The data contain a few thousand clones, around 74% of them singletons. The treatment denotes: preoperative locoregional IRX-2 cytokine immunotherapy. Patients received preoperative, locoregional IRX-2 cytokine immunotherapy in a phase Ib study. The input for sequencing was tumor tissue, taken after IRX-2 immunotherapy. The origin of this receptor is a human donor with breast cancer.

In DNA, the CDR3 is TGTGCCAGTAGTATAGGAGCGGGAGGGCCCTCCGGGGAGCTGTTTTTT. Protein: CASSIGAGGPSGELFF. J is TRBJ2-2 and V is TRBV19, with TRBD2 identical over 10 bases. The J segment lost 6 bases and the V segment lost 1 base, leaving 5 bases of the junction unmatched. The CDR3 extends over 16 amino acids. CDR1 is LNHDA, CDR2 SQIVND, per germline (reference sequence).